Following are 10 T cell receptor beta chains from one sample sequenced in a study of blood T cell repertoires in COVID-19. Sequenced by immunoSEQ multiplex PCR; TCRdb stores in-frame clones only, minus some. The sample yields tens of thousands of clones, about nine tenths seen once. The specimen was peripheral blood. Receptors originate from a human donor in a cohort sampled during active COVID-19.

The V call is TRBV5-4, the J call TRBJ1-2; D uncertain. Germline assignment: CDR1 SGHNT and CDR2 YYREEE (reference sequence). V was clipped by 4 bases and J by 0 bases, with 16 bases between them. The CDR3 is 16 residues long. The CDR3 reads CASSAILGSTNYGYTF. The CDR3, as DNA: TGTGCCAGCAGCGCCATTCTGGGCTCCACTAACTATGGCTACACCTTC.

The chain recombines TRBV19 with TRBJ2-2; 8 positions agree with TRBD2. The germline CDR1 and CDR2 sequences are LNHDA and SQIVND (reference sequence). With 5 bases clipped from V and 2 bases from J, the junction kept 4 bases outside the gene matches. The CDR3 has 15 residues. CDR3 in DNA: TGTGCCAGTAGTTGGACTAGCCTAAACACCGGGGAGCTGTTTTTT. This sequence encodes CASSWTSLNTGELFF.

The chain carries TRBV5-4 and TRBJ2-1; 8 positions match TRBD2. Losses at the gene ends were 4 bases for V and 7 bases for J; bases not matched to a gene: 10. The length of the CDR3 is 15 residues. CDR1 is SGHNT and CDR2 is YYREEE in the germline V gene (reference sequence). In DNA, the CDR3 is TGTGCCAGCAGCCGCCGGGGGGGGCATAATAATGAGCAGTTCTTC. Translated, it gives CASSRRGGHNNEQFF.

J is TRBJ2-1 and V is TRBV6-5; D possibly corresponds to TRBD2 (5 bases). The CDR3 sequence is 14 residues long. Per germline, CDR1 MNHEY and CDR2 SVGAGI. V was pared by 1 base and J by 4 bases, with 8 bases between. The CDR3 spells CASSYLGGYNEQFF. CDR3 nucleotide sequence: TGTGCCAGCAGTTACTTAGGCGGGTACAATGAGCAGTTCTTC.

This chain uses TRBV18 with TRBJ2-2, with 9 bases fitting TRBD1. Looked up from germline, CDR1 is KGHSH and CDR2 is LQKENI. The CDR3 contains 16 residues. With 5 bases clipped from V and 1 base from J, the junction kept 5 bases outside the gene matches. CDR3 sequence reads: CASSGQGKWNTGELFF. In DNA, the CDR3 is TGTGCCAGCTCAGGACAGGGGAAATGGAACACCGGGGAGCTGTTTTTT.

The chain combines TRBV7-2 with TRBJ2-7; 13 positions agree with TRBD2. V shed 5 bases and J 7 bases; nucleotides not matched to a gene: 8. Germline V CDR1 and CDR2: SGHTA, FQGNSA. The CDR3 runs 15 residues. The CDR3 is CASSQGTSGKHEQYF. CDR3 sequence (DNA): TGTGCCAGCAGCCAAGGGACTAGCGGGAAACATGAGCAGTACTTC.

This clone was counted between two and nine times. CDR3 nucleotides: TGCGCCAGCAGCTCCGGACTAGCGGGGGGACACTACGAGCAGTACTTC. Protein: CASSSGLAGGHYEQYF. This chain connects TRBV5-1 to TRBJ2-7; 14 positions agree with TRBD2. CDR1 is SGHRS and CDR2 is YFSETQ in the germline V gene. The trim removed 3 bases at V and 3 bases at J, leaving 5 bases unmatched. CDR3 length equals 16 residues.

The chain couples TRBV5-1 to TRBJ2-5; 9 nucleotides agree with TRBD2. Germline V gene data show CDR1 as SGHRS and CDR2 as YFSETQ. Trimming removed 0 bases from V and 0 bases from J; junction bases left unmatched: 9. There are 18 residues in the CDR3. CDR3 residues: CASSLAGLLAGYQETQYF. CDR3 in DNA: TGCGCCAGCAGCTTGGCCGGGCTGCTAGCGGGGTACCAAGAGACCCAGTACTTC.

The count of this clone is one. The chain carries TRBV25-1 and TRBJ1-5, with 9 bases that match TRBD1. The CDR3 contains 16 residues. V dropped 3 bases and J dropped 2; count of bases not matched to a gene: 5. Germline V gene data show CDR1 as MGHDK and CDR2 as SYGVNS. The CDR3 reads CASSDGQGLGNQPQHF. The CDR3 coding sequence is TGTGCCAGCAGTGATGGACAGGGGTTGGGCAATCAGCCCCAGCATTTT. The full variable domain, completed using reference TRBV25-1 and TRBJ1-5, is EADIYQTPRYLVIGTGKKITLECSQTMGHDKMYWYQQDPGMELHLIHYSYGVNSTEKGDLSSESTVSRIRTEHFPLTLESARPSHTSQYLCASSDGQGLGNQPQHFGDGTRLSIL.

The chain recombines TRBV19 with TRBJ1-1; D is uncertain. Trimming removed 6 bases at V and 0 bases at J, with 8 bases between. The CDR3 covers 13 residues. Germline V lookup: CDR1 LNHDA, CDR2 SQIVND (reference sequence). CDR3 DNA: TGTGCCAGTAGCGTTAACTTGAACACTGAAGCTTTCTTT. This encodes CASSVNLNTEAFF.